The rows below give T cell receptor beta chains drawn from one sample of a study of cytomegalovirus exposure and HLA in healthy donors. The data were produced by immunoSEQ multiplex PCR, yet TCRdb's version contains in-frame clones alone and is incomplete. There are tens of thousands of clones in the sample, with 17% held by the top ten. Sequencing input: PBMCs. Receptors were obtained from a male donor in good health and CMV-seronegative. CDR3s include the opening cysteine and the closing phenylalanine or tryptophan. The D gene is left open where the match is weak.

J gene,D gene,V gene,CDR3 DNA,CDR3 protein
TRBJ1-3,TRBD1,TRBV27,TGTGCCAGCAGTCCCAGGGGGCGGGTAAACACCATATATTTT,CASSPRGRVNTIYF
TRBJ2-3,TRBD2,TRBV4-1,TGCGCCAGCAGCCAAGGGGCAGCGGGGGTCACAGATACGCAGTATTTT,CASSQGAAGVTDTQYF
TRBJ1-1,TRBD1,TRBV7-9,TGTGCCAGCAGCTTAAGGAGTAAGAGGGACAGGGGGGAAGGCACTGAAGCTTTCTTT,CASSLRSKRDRGEGTEAFF
TRBJ2-1,NA,TRBV4-1,TGCGCCAGCAGCCAAGGGCAGGGCGGTGAGCAGTTCTTC,CASSQGQGGEQFF
TRBJ2-5,NA,TRBV7-2,TGTGCCAGCAGGGGACTGTCCCAAGAGACCCAGTACTTC,CASRGLSQETQYF
TRBJ2-1,TRBD1,TRBV19,TGTGCCAGTAGTATCCCGGGTGTGGGGACAGACAATGAGCAGTTCTTC,CASSIPGVGTDNEQFF
TRBJ2-1,TRBD1,TRBV19,TGTGCCAGTAGGACAGGGATCGATGAGCAGTTCTTC,CASRTGIDEQFF
TRBJ1-5,NA,TRBV30,TGTGCCTGCGCTACTTTGAATAGCAATCAGCCCCAGCATTTT,CACATLNSNQPQHF
TRBJ1-4,NA,TRBV9,TGTGCCAGCAGCTCCAACATCGGGAGGAATGAAAAACTGTTTTTT,CASSSNIGRNEKLFF
TRBJ1-5,TRBD1,TRBV6-6,TGTGCCAGCAGTAGGGACAGGACCACTCAGCCCCAGCATTTT,CASSRDRTTQPQHF
TRBJ2-7,NA,TRBV4-1,TGCGCCAGCAGCCCCGATGCGGGCAGGTACGAGCAGTACTTC,CASSPDAGRYEQYF
TRBJ1-4,NA,TRBV4-2,TGTGCCAGCAGCCTCCGGCAGGGCTATGAAAAACTGTTTTTT,CASSLRQGYEKLFF
TRBJ2-7,TRBD2,TRBV27,TGTGCCAGCAGACCTTGGGGGACTAGCGGAACCTACGAGCAGTACTTC,CASRPWGTSGTYEQYF
TRBJ2-7,NA,TRBV7-2,TGTGCCAGCAGTCCGACTCGGGGGGCGGGCCACGAGCAGTACTTC,CASSPTRGAGHEQYF
TRBJ1-2,TRBD1,TRBV6-6,TGTGCCAGCAGCCTAGCGAACACAGGGGCCTATGGCTACACCTTC,CASSLANTGAYGYTF
TRBJ2-7,NA,TRBV9,TGTGCCAGCAGCGTCGAGGGTTACGAGCAGTACTTC,CASSVEGYEQYF
TRBJ1-2,NA,TRBV30,TGTGCCTGGAGAGGGAGCCTCTTTGGCTACACCTTC,CAWRGSLFGYTF
TRBJ2-6,NA,TRBV6-4,TGTGCCAGCAGTGAGAGGGCCAACTCTGGGGCCAACGTCCTGACTTTC,CASSERANSGANVLTF
TRBJ1-1,NA,TRBV7-6,TGTGCCAGCAGCTTAGTGTACAGCAGGAACACTGAAGCTTTCTTT,CASSLVYSRNTEAFF
TRBJ2-7,NA,TRBV5-1,TGCGCCAGCAGCTTGACAGGAGGGGCCTACGAGCAGTACTTC,CASSLTGGAYEQYF
TRBJ1-2,NA,TRBV6-1,TGTGCCAGCGGGGCAGGACCTAACTATGGCTACACCTTC,CASGAGPNYGYTF
TRBJ1-1,TRBD1,TRBV5-1,TGCGCCAGCAGCAAGAAGACAGGGGGCGACGTACGGACTGAAGCTTTCTTT,CASSKKTGGDVRTEAFF
TRBJ1-6,NA,TRBV5-1,TGCGCCAGCAGCCCGACAGCCCCTTATAATTCACCCCTCCACTTT,CASSPTAPYNSPLHF
TRBJ2-7,NA,TRBV10-3,TGTGCCATCAGTGAGTCAGGGGGGGTTCGATACGAGCAGTACTTC,CAISESGGVRYEQYF
TRBJ1-5,NA,TRBV30,TGTGCCTGGAGTGGACTCCTGGAGGCTCAGCCCCAGCATTTT,CAWSGLLEAQPQHF
TRBJ2-7,TRBD2,TRBV7-9,TGTGCCAGCAGCTTATACATCACTAGCGGGGAGAGCTCCTACGAGCAGTACTTC,CASSLYITSGESSYEQYF
TRBJ1-2,TRBD1,TRBV6-1,TGTGCCAGCAGTGCGGGGCAGGGGGCCGTCTATGGCTACACCTTC,CASSAGQGAVYGYTF
TRBJ2-3,TRBD1,TRBV29-1,TGCAGCGTTGTTGAGACAGGGGGTAGCACAGATACGCAGTATTTT,CSVVETGGSTDTQYF
TRBJ2-7,TRBD1,TRBV19,TGTGCCAGTAGTATTGGGGACAGGGGCACCTACGAGCAGTACTTC,CASSIGDRGTYEQYF
TRBJ1-4,TRBD1,TRBV6-1,TGTGCCAGCAGTGAAATGGGACAGGGGTTAGAACTGTTTTTT,CASSEMGQGLELFF
TRBJ2-1,NA,TRBV4-2,TGTGCCAGCAGCCAAGCGAGGCGGAATATACAATCCGAGCAGTTCTTC,CASSQARRNIQSEQFF
TRBJ1-3,NA,TRBV9,TGTGCCAGCAGCGTAAAGGGGTTTGAGGGAAACACCATATATTTT,CASSVKGFEGNTIYF
TRBJ1-6,NA,TRBV4-1,TGCGCCAGCAGCCAACCAAGGGCAGGGTATAATTCACCCCTCCACTTT,CASSQPRAGYNSPLHF
TRBJ2-7,NA,TRBV6-5,TGTGCCAGCAGTTACTCGGGCGAACCCTACGAGCAGTACTTC,CASSYSGEPYEQYF
TRBJ2-7,NA,TRBV7-9,TGTGCCAGCAGCGATATCAGGGGAAACACCTACGAGCAGTACTTC,CASSDIRGNTYEQYF
TRBJ1-5,NA,TRBV4-1,TGCGCCAGCAGCCCAGACGGAGGGGTAGAGCAGCCCCAGCATTTT,CASSPDGGVEQPQHF
TRBJ1-2,TRBD1,TRBV19,TGTGCCAGTAGCCCAATAGGGACAGGGGTATCTGGCTACACCTTC,CASSPIGTGVSGYTF
TRBJ1-6,NA,TRBV2,TGTGCCAGCAGTGAAAGAGTAGTTAATTCACCCCTCCACTTT,CASSERVVNSPLHF
TRBJ1-3,NA,TRBV6-5,TGTGCCAGCAGTTCCCTCGGGGGGTATGGAAACACCATATATTTT,CASSSLGGYGNTIYF
TRBJ2-1,TRBD2,TRBV6-1,TGTGCCAGCAGTGAAACGGGGGGGTCCTACAATGAGCAGTTCTTC,CASSETGGSYNEQFF
TRBJ1-1,NA,TRBV4-3,TGCGCCAGCAGCCAAGATCCAGGGATGAACACTGAAGCTTTCTTT,CASSQDPGMNTEAFF
TRBJ2-7,TRBD1,TRBV7-3,TGTGCCAGCAGCCCCGGGACAGAGTACGAGCAGTACTTC,CASSPGTEYEQYF